The clone carrying this TCR beta chain has only a few counts. Other nucleotide sequences in the sample specify the same CDR3. Per the original data handling: It was from reference gene primer amplification that nucleated cell counts were estimated. Measured with immunoSEQ multiplex PCR; TCRdb has only the in-frame clones, and not every one. D and trimming come from the DNA, and the V and J calls and clone size come from that table. The sample carries roughly 260,000 clones, 75% to 90% recorded once. With 0 bases removed from V and 7 bases from J, the gap between germline ends came to 9 bases. Germline values: CDR1 MDHEN, CDR2 SYDVKM. CDR3 length: 13 amino acids. These data come from a study of blood T cell repertoires in COVID-19. Participants were aged about 18 to 100 years from around 24 US areas.

The material sequenced was PBMCs or T cells enriched from blood (not recorded which). This chain joins TRBV28 and TRBJ1-1, with a weak D call TRBD1 (5 bases). The TCR comes from a woman in her thirties with acute COVID-19. The CDR3 spells CASSLWSGGEAFF. DNA for the CDR3: TGTGCCAGCAGTTTATGGTCGGGGGGTGAAGCTTTCTTT.